These 11 T cell receptor beta chains originate from one sample sequenced in a study of shared clonotypes between healthy human individuals. The assay was immunoSEQ multiplex PCR, and TCRdb's table has in-frame clones only and misses some. The repertoire includes 490,000 or so clones, about 79% of them detected once, and 10% to 15% sits in the top ten. The sample taken for sequencing was PBMCs. The receptors were sampled from a woman in her 40s in good health. Some clones in this sample may be carry-over from other donors' samples.

This clone was recorded a few times. This rearrangement joins TRBV5-6 to TRBJ2-5; 7 bases are a match to TRBD1. Germline CDR1 is SGHDT and CDR2 is YYEEEE. CDR3 length equals 13 residues. J was trimmed by 3 bases and V by 4 bases; bases with no gene match: 3. CDR3 sequence: CASSPTGKETQYF. The CDR3 DNA reads TGTGCCAGCAGCCCGACAGGGAAAGAGACCCAGTACTTC.

The J gene is TRBJ2-7, the V gene TRBV4-3; 13 nucleotides align to TRBD2. The CDR3 contains 18 residues. Germline V lookup: CDR1 LGHNA, CDR2 YSLEER. V was clipped by 4 bases and J by 0 bases; unmatched bases: 9. This CDR3 reads CASSREHGTSGISYEQYF. CDR3 sequence (DNA): TGCGCCAGCAGCCGAGAACATGGGACTAGCGGGATCTCCTACGAGCAGTACTTC.

V gene TRBV5-1 combines with J gene TRBJ2-1; 12 bases are shared with TRBD2. Looked up from germline, CDR1 is SGHRS and CDR2 is YFSETQ. This CDR3 is built from 16 residues. V lost 0 bases, J lost 8 bases, and 6 bases stayed unmatched. This chain's CDR3 is CASSLGLAGGGDEQFF. The CDR3 DNA reads TGCGCCAGCAGCTTGGGGCTAGCGGGAGGGGGCGATGAGCAGTTCTTC.

The chain joins TRBV18 to TRBJ1-2; 8 bases map to TRBD1. This CDR3 spans 14 amino acids. Trimming removed 3 bases from V and 4 bases from J; junction bases left unmatched: 4. CDR1 and CDR2 from the germline V gene are KGHSH and LQKENI. CDR3 amino acids: CASSPLTGGYGYTF. CDR3 DNA sequence: TGTGCCAGCTCACCTCTCACAGGGGGCTATGGCTACACCTTC.

This clone occurred a few times. This chain joins TRBV5-1 and TRBJ2-1; D is ambiguous. The V gene lost 0 bases and the J gene lost 2 bases, with 12 bases spanning the gap. The CDR3 sequence is 16 residues long. CDR1 is SGHRS, CDR2 YFSETQ, per germline. The CDR3, as DNA: TGCGCCAGCAGCTTGGGGGCGGTACCGACCTACAATGAGCAGTTCTTC. Amino acids: CASSLGAVPTYNEQFF.

V usage is TRBV28 and J usage is TRBJ1-3, with D tentatively TRBD1 (6 bases). V shed 6 bases and J shed 3 bases, with 12 bases lying between them. This CDR3 region has 14 residues. The germline gives CDR1 MDHEN, CDR2 SYDVKM. DNA for the CDR3: TGTGCCAGCAGCCAACAGGGTTTTGGAAACACCATATATTTT. Its translation is CASSQQGFGNTIYF.

Only one count was recorded for this clone. V is TRBV29-1 and J is TRBJ2-3, with a weak D call TRBD2 (6 bases). CDR1 is SQVTM, CDR2 ANQGSEA, per germline. The CDR3 is 12 amino acids. Trimming took off 5 bases at V and 5 bases at J, with 11 bases between the two ends. For the CDR3, the DNA is TGCAGCGTTTTTCCTAGCGTAGATACGCAGTATTTT. It translates to CSVFPSVDTQYF.

The table lists this clone with a count of one. The rearrangement uses TRBV6-1 and TRBJ2-7; a possible D gene is TRBD2 (6 bases). CDR1 and CDR2 from the germline V gene are MNHNS and SASEGT. The germline V and J ends were trimmed by 4 bases and 0 bases, with 13 bases remaining between them. This CDR3 is built from 15 residues. CDR3 region: CASSVIAESSYEQYF. CDR3 sequence (DNA): TGTGCCAGCAGTGTAATAGCGGAGAGCTCCTACGAGCAGTACTTC.

This sequence joins TRBV9 and TRBJ1-3; D not resolved. This CDR3 contains 13 residues. V shed 6 bases and J shed 0 bases, with 7 bases lying between them. Germline V gene data show CDR1 as SGDLS and CDR2 as YYNGEE. The CDR3 spells CASTGFSGNTIYF. In nucleotides, the CDR3 is TGTGCCAGCACAGGCTTCTCTGGAAACACCATATATTTT. Using reference TRBV9 and TRBJ1-3 for the parts outside the CDR3, the full variable domain is DSGVTQTPKHLITATGQRVTLRCSPRSGDLSVYWYQQSLDQGLQFLIQYYNGEERAKGNILERFSAQQFPDLHSELNLSSLELGDSALYFCASTGFSGNTIYFGEGSWLTVV.

This clone occurred many times. The CDR3 DNA sequence: TGTGCCAGCTCACCAGGGCAGTCGGCAAGGGTAGCTTTCTTT. Translated: CASSPGQSARVAFF. The chain is built from TRBV18 and TRBJ1-1; D unclear. Trimming removed 2 bases from V and 10 bases from J, with 17 bases in between. Germline V gives CDR1 KGHSH, CDR2 LQKENI. The CDR3 extends over 14 amino acids.

In its sample, this clone was seen once. The chain joins TRBV5-1 to TRBJ1-2, with D hard to call. CDR3 size: 15 residues. The V end lost 4 bases, the J end lost 2 bases, and 15 bases lay between the germline ends. Germline CDR1 is SGHRS and CDR2 is YFSETQ. In DNA form, the CDR3 reads TGCGCCAGCAGCGCGACTTACACGGGAAACTATGGCTACACCTTC. Translation: CASSATYTGNYGYTF.